The present entry profiles one T cell receptor beta chain with its context. The sample originates from a study of blood T cell repertoires in COVID-19. Study details: Material from acute and convalescent COVID-19 was sourced from the United States, Italy and Spain. T cells, B-cell-depleted T cells, or PBMCs provided the cDNA or gDNA that served as material.

CDR1 is MNHEY, CDR2 SMNVEV, per germline (reference sequence). Between the trimmed V and J ends, which lost 8 bases and 7 bases, there was a span of 13 bases. This CDR3 comprises 12 residues. Clones were read by immunoSEQ multiplex PCR, and TCRdb kept only the in-frame ones, dropping some. The sample shows around 150,000 clones, more than 65% of them seen only once. The sequenced sample consisted of peripheral blood. This clonotype originated in a woman in her sixties with acute or convalescent COVID-19. The rearrangement joins TRBV27 to TRBJ2-3, with D perhaps matching TRBD2 (6 bases). The CDR3 coding sequence is TGTGCCAGCCTGTCTAGCGTCCATACGCAGTATTTT. Amino acids: CASLSSVHTQYF.